Listed below are T cell receptor beta chains from one sample, sequenced in a study of T cell responses to AZD1222 COVID-19 vaccine. Produced via immunoSEQ multiplex PCR; TCRdb's table is partial and in-frame only. This sample carries around 160,000 clones, 88% of them seen once, and the ten largest clones take over 13%. Here the sequenced sample was peripheral blood, taken on day 0 of AZD1222 vaccination. Source of these receptors: an adult in good health. CDR3s include the opening cysteine and the closing phenylalanine or tryptophan. Each record gives: J gene, clone size, V gene, D gene, CDR3 protein, CDR3 DNA. A D gene is named only where the DNA matches it firmly. Clone size is given for some rows only: seen once, a few or many times, or a class if the clone is expanded.

>TRBJ1-4|.|TRBV2|.
CASSEALPGGGDREKLFF
TGTGCCAGCAGTGAAGCGCTTCCTGGGGGCGGTGATCGGGAAAAACTGTTTTTT
>TRBJ1-1|few|TRBV7-9|.
CASSLVQVDSNQGEAFF
TGTGCCAGCAGCTTAGTCCAAGTGGACTCTAACCAGGGTGAAGCTTTCTTT
>TRBJ1-2|.|TRBV7-9|TRBD1
CASSKDRTYYGYTF
TGTGCCAGCAGCAAGGACAGGACCTACTATGGCTACACCTTC
>TRBJ2-3|.|TRBV6-2/TRBV6-3|TRBD2
CASSSGGGSTDTQYF
TGTGCCAGCAGTTCTGGCGGGGGTAGCACAGATACGCAGTATTTT
>TRBJ2-7|.|TRBV3-1/TRBV3-2|.
CASSQGGASVYEQYF
TGTGCCAGCAGCCAAGGTGGGGCCAGCGTCTACGAGCAGTACTTC
>TRBJ1-2|.|TRBV4-1|TRBD1
CASSPLETQGAGGYGYTF
TGCGCCAGCAGCCCACTTGAAACTCAGGGGGCTGGGGGCTATGGCTACACCTTC
>TRBJ1-2|.|TRBV7-9|.
CASSYRTRADGYTF
TGTGCCAGCAGCTATCGGACAAGAGCGGATGGCTACACCTTC
>TRBJ2-7|.|TRBV15|TRBD2
CATSDKRGTASSYEQYF
TGTGCCACCAGCGACAAGCGGGGGACGGCAAGCTCCTACGAGCAGTACTTC
>TRBJ2-3|.|TRBV6-6|TRBD2
CASSPWTSGAPWRSTDTQYF
TGTGCCAGCAGCCCCTGGACTAGCGGGGCGCCCTGGCGGAGCACAGATACGCAGTATTTT
>TRBJ2-1|.|TRBV7-2|TRBD2
CASSGSLAGQFF
TGTGCCAGCAGCGGCTCACTAGCGGGGCAGTTCTTC
>TRBJ2-7|.|TRBV10-3|.
CAISVAASPTYEQYF
TGTGCCATCAGTGTTGCGGCCTCCCCCACCTACGAGCAGTACTTC
>TRBJ2-5|.|TRBV7-2|TRBD2
CASSLAGGYQETQYF
TGTGCCAGCAGCTTAGCGGGGGGGTACCAAGAGACCCAGTACTTC
>TRBJ2-7|.|TRBV28|.
CASSSQHYEQYF
TGTGCCAGCAGTTCCCAGCACTACGAGCAGTACTTC
>TRBJ1-4|.|TRBV7-2|.
CASSFRVATNEKLFF
TGTGCCAGCAGCTTCAGGGTTGCAACTAATGAAAAACTGTTTTTT
>TRBJ1-2|.|TRBV7-3|.
CASSPTAGQNYGYTF
TGTGCCAGCAGCCCGACCGCTGGACAAAACTATGGCTACACCTTC
>TRBJ1-4|once|TRBV19|TRBD1
CASRGQATNEKLFF
TGTGCCAGTAGAGGACAGGCAACTAATGAAAAACTGTTTTTT
>TRBJ2-3|.|TRBV30|TRBD2
CAWSVGGADTQYF
TGTGCCTGGAGTGTGGGGGGGGCAGATACGCAGTATTTT
>TRBJ1-5|.|TRBV12-3/TRBV12-4|.
CASSWGDGPQHF
TGTGCCAGCAGTTGGGGGGATGGGCCCCAGCATTTT
>TRBJ1-3|.|TRBV7-3|.
CASSLQKGGRTDGNTIYF
TGTGCCAGCAGCTTACAGAAGGGGGGGCGCACGGATGGAAACACCATATATTTT